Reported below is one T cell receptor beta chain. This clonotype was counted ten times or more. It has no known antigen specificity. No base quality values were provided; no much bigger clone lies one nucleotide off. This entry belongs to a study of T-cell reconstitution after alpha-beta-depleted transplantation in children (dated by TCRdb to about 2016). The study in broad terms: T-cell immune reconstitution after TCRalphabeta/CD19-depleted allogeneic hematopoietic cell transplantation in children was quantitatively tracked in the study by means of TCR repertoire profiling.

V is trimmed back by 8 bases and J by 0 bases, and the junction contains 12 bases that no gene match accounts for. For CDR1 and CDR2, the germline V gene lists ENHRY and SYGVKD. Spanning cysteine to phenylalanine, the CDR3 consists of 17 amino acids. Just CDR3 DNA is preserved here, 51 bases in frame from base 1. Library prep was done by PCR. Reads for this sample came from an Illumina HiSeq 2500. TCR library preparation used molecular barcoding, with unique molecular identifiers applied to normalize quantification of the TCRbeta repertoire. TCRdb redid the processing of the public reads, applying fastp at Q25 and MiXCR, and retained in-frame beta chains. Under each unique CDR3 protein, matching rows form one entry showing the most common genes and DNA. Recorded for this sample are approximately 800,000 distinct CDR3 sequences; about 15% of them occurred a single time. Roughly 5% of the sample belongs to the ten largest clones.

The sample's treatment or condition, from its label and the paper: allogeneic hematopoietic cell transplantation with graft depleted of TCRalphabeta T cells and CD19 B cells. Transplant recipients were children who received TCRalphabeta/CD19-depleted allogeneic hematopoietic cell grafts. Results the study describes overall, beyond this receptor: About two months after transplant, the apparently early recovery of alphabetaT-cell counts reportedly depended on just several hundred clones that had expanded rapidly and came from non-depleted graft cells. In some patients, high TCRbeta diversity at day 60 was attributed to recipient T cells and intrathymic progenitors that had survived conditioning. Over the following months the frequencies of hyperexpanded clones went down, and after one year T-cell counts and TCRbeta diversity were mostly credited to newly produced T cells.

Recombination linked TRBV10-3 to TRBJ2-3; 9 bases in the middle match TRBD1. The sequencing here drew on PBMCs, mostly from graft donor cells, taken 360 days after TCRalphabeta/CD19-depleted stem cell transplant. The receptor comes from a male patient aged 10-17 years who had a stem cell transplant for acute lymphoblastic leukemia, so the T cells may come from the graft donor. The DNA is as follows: TGTGCCATCCGGGACAGGGTTTTGAAGACTAGCACAGATACGCAGTATTTT. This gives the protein CAIRDRVLKTSTDTQYF.